These 11 T cell receptor gamma chains came from one sample sequenced in a study of γδ T cells in repeated Plasmodium falciparum infection. Flow sorting of PBMC yielded separate Vgamma9/Vdelta2+ and Vdelta2-negative gammadelta T cell populations for bulk repertoire analysis. TCRdb repeated clone calling on the multiplex PCR reads with CATT. The sample lists 25,000 to 35,000 gamma-chain clones, 1.4% to 1.5% occurring once. Sequencing was carried out using gamma-delta T cells from blood. The receptors come from a pool of human donors (malaria-infected and uninfected, not separated).

This clone was seen a few times. The translation of this DNA and the TCRdb protein of a much larger clone differ at residue 4, probably owing to a read error; the protein shown here is translated from the DNA. The V and J genes are TRGV9 and TRGJ1 or TRGJ2. TCRdb does not report a J gene; here it was assigned by matching the DNA to germline references. CDR1 is GITISATS and CDR2 is ISYDGTV in the germline V gene (reference sequence). The CDR3 is 14 amino acids. CDR3 sequence (DNA): TGTGCCTTGCGGGAGGTGCGTTTTTATTATAAGAAACTCTTT. Its translation is CALREVRFYYKKLF.

This clone has only a few counts. A far larger clone differs by one base, so this is likely a read error. Other nucleotide sequences in the sample specify the same CDR3. V gene TRGV9 combines with J gene TRGJP. The J gene, left out of TCRdb, was set here by checking the DNA against germline. Looked up from germline, CDR1 is GITISATS and CDR2 is ISYDGTV (reference sequence). The CDR3 runs to 17 residues. The CDR3 loop reads CALWEVLVGLGKKIKVF. The CDR3 DNA reads TGTGCTTTGTGGGAGGTGTTGGTAGGGTTGGGCAAAAAAATCAAGGTATTT.

Of note for this clone: A far larger clone lies a single base away; this is likely a read error. Other DNA sequences of this sample code for an identical CDR3. The rearrangement uses TRGV9 and TRGJP. In the absence of a J gene in TCRdb, the DNA was matched to germline to assign it here. The CDR3 is made up of 18 amino acids. Trimming took 2 bases from V and 5 from J; bases not matched to a gene: 9. In germline, CDR1 is GITISATS, CDR2 ISYDGTV (reference sequence). The CDR3 coding sequence is TGTGCCTTGTGGGAGGGCTTAACAAAAGAGTTGGGCAAAAAAATCAAGGTATTT. Its protein product is CALWEGLTKELGKKIKVF.

This clone was counted ten times or more. The protein that TCRdb holds for this DNA derives from a much larger clone and differs from the translated DNA at residue 9, which likely indicates a read error; the protein shown here is translated from the DNA. This chain uses TRGV8 with TRGJ1 or TRGJ2. The CDR3 totals 12 residues. In germline, CDR1 is VENAVY, CDR2 YDSYNSRV. The CDR3 protein is CATWDRNYEKLF. As DNA, the CDR3 is TGTGCCACCTGGGATAGAAATTATGAGAAACTCTTT.

This clone has a count of ten or more. The chain is built from TRGV8 and TRGJ1 or TRGJ2. The CDR3 is 13 amino acids. CDR1 is VENAVY and CDR2 is YDSYNSRV in the germline V gene. The J segment lost 4 bases and the V segment lost 3 bases, leaving 6 bases of the junction unmatched. CDR3 in amino acids: CATWDLKYYKKLF. The CDR3 region has the DNA TGTGCCACCTGGGATCTCAAATATTATAAGAAACTCTTT.

Concerning this clone itself: TCRdb shows a much larger clone's protein in place of this DNA's translation, and the two differ at residue 10, likely through a read error; the protein shown is translated from the DNA. The chain has TRGV9 and TRGJP. TCRdb records no J gene; here it was assigned by comparing the DNA to germline. This CDR3 has 15 amino acids. The V gene's germline CDR1 is GITISATS and CDR2 ISYDGTV (reference sequence). As DNA, the CDR3 is TGTGCCTTGTGGGATGGGGAGTTGGGCAGAAAAATCAAGGTATTT. Its protein is CALWDGELGRKIKVF.

For this clone: A far bigger clonotype differs at one base, so this is likely a read error. Other DNA variants within this sample encode the same CDR3. This chain joins TRGV9 and TRGJP. The J gene is not listed in TCRdb, so it was assigned here from a DNA match to germline. The V segment lost 12 bases and the J segment 9 bases; nucleotides outside the gene matches: 8. Germline V CDR1 and CDR2: GITISATS, ISYDGTV (reference sequence). The CDR3 sequence is 13 residues long. The CDR3 sequence: CALLWLGKKIKVF. In DNA, the CDR3 is TGTGCCCTGTTGTGGTTGGGCAAAAAAATCAAGGTATTT.

This clone has ten or more counts. The protein TCRdb lists belongs to a much larger clone and differs from this DNA's translation at residue 9, which points to a read error; the protein shown is made from the DNA. The chain has TRGV5 and TRGJ1 or TRGJ2. V shed 0 bases and J 8 bases; nucleotides not matched to a gene: 7. This CDR3 has 13 amino acids. CDR1 and CDR2 (germline): VINAFY, YDVSNSKD. The CDR3 here is CATWDRRGHKKLF. The CDR3 nucleotides are TGTGCCACCTGGGACAGGCGGGGTCATAAGAAACTCTTT.

This clone showed up many times. TCRdb's protein for this DNA is that of a much larger clone and differs from the translation at residue 4, likely a read error; the protein shown is the DNA translation. CDR3 loop: CATREHKKLF. For the CDR3, the DNA is TGTGCCACCCGGGAGCATAAGAAACTCTTT. The J gene is TRGJ1 or TRGJ2, the V gene TRGV4. No J segment appears in TCRdb, so it was assigned here by matching the sequence to germline. The V gene's germline CDR1 is EGSTGY and CDR2 YDSYTSSV. This CDR3 contains 10 residues.

Many counts were recorded for this clone. It may be a read error: a sequence one base away is much more abundant. This sample includes further DNA sequences coding for the same CDR3. The chain carries TRGV2 and TRGJ1 or TRGJ2. The CDR3 has 13 residues. Germline assignment: CDR1 EGSNGY and CDR2 YDSYNSKV. V was pared by 0 bases and J by 2 bases, with 1 base of the junction left unmatched. Here the CDR3 DNA reads TGTGCCACCTGGGACGGGGATTATTATAAGAAACTCTTT. This codes for CATWDGDYYKKLF.

This clone was counted a few times. This chain connects TRGV8 to TRGJP1. The J gene is not listed in TCRdb, so it was assigned here from a DNA match to germline. This CDR3 region has 15 residues. Germline V gives CDR1 VENAVY, CDR2 YDSYNSRV. The junction had 9 bases not matched to a gene; V was cut back by 6 bases and J by 2 bases. The CDR3 DNA is TGTGCCACCTGGATAGGCCCCACCACTGGTTGGTTCAAGATATTT. Translated, it gives CATWIGPTTGWFKIF.